These 8 T cell receptor beta chains originate from one sample sequenced in a study of T-cell reconstitution after alpha-beta-depleted transplantation in children. The TCRbeta library was prepared with unique molecular identifiers. MiXCR, applied by TCRdb to the PCR reads, yields one record per CDR3 protein. The sample includes about 610,000 distinct CDR3 sequences, 25% to 30% of them seen just once. Sequencing was performed on PBMCs, taken before TCRalphabeta/CD19-depleted stem cell transplant. Source of these receptors: a boy younger than two with Wiskott-Aldrich syndrome, due to receive a stem cell transplant.

This rearrangement joins TRBV13 to TRBJ1-2; no reliable D call. Germline-derived CDR1 and CDR2 are PRHDT and FYEKMQ (reference sequence). This CDR3 has 13 amino acids. V lost 3 bases to trimming and J lost 8 bases, with 13 bases between them. CDR3 bases: TGTGCCAGCAGCTTCCCCCATATTGGCGGCTACACCTTC. It translates to CASSFPHIGGYTF.

This clonotype was seen more than once but under ten times. This chain connects TRBV5-1 to TRBJ2-3; the match to TRBD1 covers 9 bases. V was clipped by 4 bases and J by 5 bases; unmatched bases: 2. Germline V gene data show CDR1 as SGHRS and CDR2 as YFSETQ. There are 13 residues in the CDR3. The CDR3 loop is CASSRDREDTQYF. The CDR3 DNA is TGCGCCAGCAGCCGGGACAGGGAAGATACGCAGTATTTT.

This rearrangement joins TRBV20-1 to TRBJ2-7; 10 bases line up with TRBD2. The CDR3 is 14 residues long. Trimming cost V 1 base and J 7 bases; bases outside gene matches: 7. CDR1 DFQATT and CDR2 SNEGSKA come from the germline V gene (reference sequence). CDR3 nucleotides: TGCAGTGCTAGAGGCCTAGCGGGAGTCGGGGAGCAGTACTTC. It is translated as CSARGLAGVGEQYF.

With respect to this clonotype: Its ends do not fully match the called genes, so a read error is possible. This sequence joins TRBV24-1 and TRBJ2-5; 7 bases agree with TRBD1. CDR3 size: 17 residues. Per germline, CDR1 KGHDR and CDR2 SFDVKD. In nucleotides, the CDR3 is TGTGCCACCAGTGATTTTCGCTTGACAGGGCCCCAAGACACCCAGTACTTC. It yields the protein CATSDFRLTGPQDTQYF.

This sequence joins TRBV18 and TRBJ2-2; D gene ambiguous. Per germline, CDR1 KGHSH and CDR2 LQKENI. The germline V and J ends were trimmed by 2 bases and 4 bases, with 20 bases remaining between them. The CDR3 length is 18 residues. The CDR3 DNA reads TGTGCCAGCTCACCAAACGGAGTCCAGGCTCCTTCCACCGGGGAGCTGTTTTTT. Protein sequence: CASSPNGVQAPSTGELFF.

This clonotype appeared a few times. CDR3 loop: CASSLGQGLKTQYF. The CDR3 DNA reads TGTGCCAGCAGCTTGGGACAGGGGTTGAAGACCCAGTACTTC. This chain joins TRBV5-4 and TRBJ2-5, with 8 bases matching TRBD1. With V trimmed by 0 bases and J by 6 bases, 4 bases remained unmatched. CDR1 is SGHNT and CDR2 is YYREEE in the germline V gene (reference sequence). CDR3 size: 14 residues.

The chain is built from TRBV5-1 and TRBJ2-1; possibly TRBD2 for D (5 bases). This CDR3 is 13 amino acids long. Trimming left V 7 bases short and J 7 bases short, with 15 bases between. Per germline, CDR1 SGHRS and CDR2 YFSETQ. The CDR3 nucleotides read TGCGCCAGCCGACCCCCTAGCCTGAATGAGCAGTTCTTC. Translated: CASRPPSLNEQFF.

This rearrangement joins TRBV29-1 to TRBJ2-7; D is tentatively TRBD1 or TRBD2 (5 bases each). Germline V lookup: CDR1 SQVTM, CDR2 ANQGSEA. V lost 7 bases and J 5 bases, leaving 12 bases between the germline ends. The CDR3 has 11 residues. In DNA form, the CDR3 reads TGCAGCGGTTCGGGGCTCGACGAGCAGTACTTC. Its protein is CSGSGLDEQYF.